This TCR beta chain was identified during a study of blood T cells in healthy people across ages. Study-level points and caveats: A greater number of naive CD4+ cells and higher diversity distinguished long-lived donors from aged donors.

The CDR3 consists of 14 residues. The germline gives CDR1 MNHNY, CDR2 SVGAGI (reference sequence). The V gene lost 0 bases and the J gene lost 4 bases, with 9 bases spanning the gap. The authors ran a second PCR of about 6 to 11 cycles using a sample-barcoded 5' primer and a J-beta primer mix. TCRdb reanalysed the 5' RACE reads using MiXCR and keeps one entry per CDR3 protein. The top ten hold approximately 40% of the sample, which has 600,000 to 650,000 distinct CDR3 sequences, approximately 59% seen once. For this clonotype: The antigen is unknown.

The chain couples TRBV6-6 to TRBJ1-1; D is uncertain. Sequenced input: blood. This receptor was taken from a man between 60 and 70 years old in good health. DNA for the CDR3: TGTGCCAGCAGTTACTCGAGAGTAACCACTGAAGCTTTCTTT. This sequence encodes CASSYSRVTTEAFF.